The T cell receptor beta chain under discussion was sequenced for a study of regulatory T cells in long-lasting Graves disease. With iRepertoire HTBI primers and Arm-PCR of CDR3 regions, TCR beta libraries were built. TCRdb re-derived calls from the multiplex PCR reads in MiXCR, one entry per CDR3 protein. The sample yields approximately 350,000 distinct CDR3 sequences, 23% seen once. This CDR3 comprises 15 residues. Germline V gene sequence: CDR1 GTSNPN, CDR2 SVGIG (reference sequence). J was trimmed by 2 bases and V by 8 bases; bases with no gene match: 8. Time point here: persistent/refractory GD, antithyroid drugs over 5 years with positive TRAb. PBMC-extracted RNA yielded the TCR library.

This chain connects TRBV30 to TRBJ1-4; 10 bases align to TRBD1. This receptor was obtained from a woman aged 35 to 49 with Graves disease. The sample in question was peripheral blood mononuclear cells (PBMCs), obtained when the disease was refractory, from a patient treated with antithyroid drugs. The CDR3 here is CAGDRGRGTNEKLFF. CDR3 bases: TGTGCCGGAGACAGGGGGCGAGGGACTAATGAAAAACTGTTTTTT.